This T cell receptor (beta chain) was sequenced during a study of OX40 agonist ivuxolimab in advanced cancers. Study findings and constraints: Fewer expanded clones were found on average in CD4+ than in CD8+ T cells. Clonal expansion was seen in CD4+ and CD8+ blood T cells by week 6 at 0.1 to 3.0 mg/kg.

For this clone: Antigen specificity is unknown.

The data were produced by immunoSEQ multiplex PCR, yet TCRdb's version contains in-frame clones alone and is incomplete. The sample carries roughly 87,000 clones, approximately 91% recorded once. Germline V gene data show CDR1 as SGHRS and CDR2 as YFSETQ. V was trimmed by 5 bases and J by 6 bases, leaving 11 bases between them. The CDR3 totals 13 residues. People who had autoimmune disease history or systemic immunosuppression were excluded. The material sequenced was CD4+ or CD8+ T cells sorted from blood, taken in a trial of the OX40 agonist ivuxolimab. This clonotype was obtained from an adult with an advanced solid tumor such as melanoma, head and neck, liver or kidney cancer. The chain couples TRBV5-1 to TRBJ2-2, with D possibly TRBD2 on 5 matching bases. CDR3: CASRNPGAGELFF. As DNA, the CDR3 is TGCGCCAGCAGAAATCCCGGGGCCGGGGAGCTGTTTTTT.